This is a list of T cell receptor gamma chains from one sample in a study of Vδ1+ human thymocytes. With CATT, TCRdb re-called clones from the multiplex PCR reads. The table includes 9,000 or so gamma-chain clones, roughly 50% detected once. The source material was Vdelta1+ gamma-delta thymocytes from the thymus. These receptors came from a girl under two years old who had congenital heart surgery. The CDR3 runs from the conserved cysteine through the conserved F or W. Only part of the rows carry a size: once, few, many, or a class if the clone is expanded.

j_call: TRGJ1/TRGJ2; clone_size: .; v_call: TRGV9; cdr3_length: 13; cdr3_nt: TGTGCCTTGTGGGAGCCTAATTATTATAAGAAACTCTTT; cdr3_aa: CALWEPNYYKKLF
j_call: TRGJP2; clone_size: medium-sized; v_call: TRGV3; cdr3_length: 13; cdr3_nt: TGTGCCACCTGGGACAGTAGTGATTGGATCAAGACGTTT; cdr3_aa: CATWDSSDWIKTF
j_call: TRGJP2; clone_size: few; v_call: TRGV3; cdr3_length: 17; cdr3_nt: TGTGCCACCTGGGACAGGCCGGACCTACTAGGGGGTTGGATCAAGACGTTT; cdr3_aa: CATWDRPDLLGGWIKTF
j_call: TRGJ1/TRGJ2; clone_size: few; v_call: TRGV3; cdr3_length: 12; cdr3_nt: TGTGCCACCTGGGACTTGCTTTATAAGAAACTCTTT; cdr3_aa: CATWDLLYKKLF
j_call: TRGJ1/TRGJ2; clone_size: .; v_call: TRGV3; cdr3_length: 11; cdr3_nt: TGTGCCACCTGGGACAGGTATAAGAAACTCTTT; cdr3_aa: CATWDRYKKLF
j_call: TRGJP2; clone_size: .; v_call: TRGV9; cdr3_length: 13; cdr3_nt: TGTGCCTTGTGGGAACGTAGTGATTGGATCAAGACGTTT; cdr3_aa: CALWERSDWIKTF
j_call: TRGJ1/TRGJ2; clone_size: few; v_call: TRGV9; cdr3_length: 11; cdr3_nt: TGTGCCTTGTGGGAGGGATTTAAGAAACTCTTT; cdr3_aa: CALWEGFKKLF
j_call: TRGJP2; clone_size: .; v_call: TRGV2; cdr3_length: 14; cdr3_nt: TGTGCCACCTGGGACGGGCAAGCTGATTGGATCAAGACGTTT; cdr3_aa: CATWDGQADWIKTF
j_call: TRGJ1/TRGJ2; clone_size: .; v_call: TRGV4; cdr3_length: 14; cdr3_nt: TGTGCCACCTGGGCCGAGGCGTGGGAGTATAAGAAACTCTTT; cdr3_aa: CATWAEAWEYKKLF
j_call: TRGJ1/TRGJ2; clone_size: few; v_call: TRGV9; cdr3_length: 13; cdr3_nt: TGTGCCTTGTGGGAGGTTGACCTGGATAAGAAACTCTTT; cdr3_aa: CALWEVDLDKKLF
j_call: TRGJ1/TRGJ2; clone_size: few; v_call: TRGV2; cdr3_length: 12; cdr3_nt: TGTGCCACCTGGGACGCCATCAAGAAGAAACTCTTT; cdr3_aa: CATWDAIKKKLF
j_call: TRGJ1/TRGJ2; clone_size: .; v_call: TRGV2; cdr3_length: 12; cdr3_nt: TGTGCCACCTGGGACGGGCCCTTTAAGAAACTCTTT; cdr3_aa: CATWDGPFKKLF
j_call: TRGJ1/TRGJ2; clone_size: few; v_call: TRGV8; cdr3_length: 14; cdr3_nt: TGTGCCACCTGGGATCTCGGAGGTTATTATAAGAAACTCTTT; cdr3_aa: CATWDLGGYYKKLF
j_call: TRGJ1/TRGJ2; clone_size: few; v_call: TRGV2; cdr3_length: 12; cdr3_nt: TGTGCCACCTGGGACGGCCCCGCTAAGAAACTCTTT; cdr3_aa: CATWDGPAKKLF
j_call: TRGJP; clone_size: few; v_call: TRGV8; cdr3_length: 16; cdr3_nt: TGTGCCGCCTGGGATGGACAAGAGTTGGGCAAAAAAATCAAGGTATTT; cdr3_aa: CAAWDGQELGKKIKVF
j_call: TRGJP; clone_size: few; v_call: TRGV9; cdr3_length: 18; cdr3_nt: TGTGCCTTGTGGGAGGCCCACCCCCAAGAGTTGGGCAAAAAAATCAAGGTATTT; cdr3_aa: CALWEAHPQELGKKIKVF
j_call: TRGJ1/TRGJ2; clone_size: few; v_call: TRGV5; cdr3_length: 13; cdr3_nt: TGTGCCACCTGGGACATCCATTATTATAAGAAACTCTTT; cdr3_aa: CATWDIHYYKKLF
j_call: TRGJP2; clone_size: .; v_call: TRGV8; cdr3_length: 13; cdr3_nt: TGTGCCACCTGGGATAGTGTGGGTTGGATCAAGACGTTT; cdr3_aa: CATWDSVGWIKTF
j_call: TRGJ1/TRGJ2; clone_size: .; v_call: TRGV4; cdr3_length: 11; cdr3_nt: TGTGCCACCTGGGATGGTCGGTTTTGGCTCTTT; cdr3_aa: CATWDGRFWLF
j_call: TRGJ1/TRGJ2; clone_size: .; v_call: TRGV2; cdr3_length: 13; cdr3_nt: TGTGCCACCTGGGACGGGCAGGGTTATAAGAAACTCTTT; cdr3_aa: CATWDGQGYKKLF
j_call: TRGJ1/TRGJ2; clone_size: .; v_call: TRGV4; cdr3_length: 13; cdr3_nt: TGTGCCACCTGGGATGAAGTTTATTATAAGAAACTCTTT; cdr3_aa: CATWDEVYYKKLF
j_call: TRGJ1/TRGJ2; clone_size: few; v_call: TRGV4; cdr3_length: 13; cdr3_nt: TGTGCCACCTGGGATGGGCTTTATTATAAGAAACTCTTT; cdr3_aa: CATWDGLYYKKLF
j_call: TRGJ1/TRGJ2; clone_size: .; v_call: TRGV4; cdr3_length: 13; cdr3_nt: TGTGCCACCTGGGACCCACTTTATTATAAGAAACTCTTT; cdr3_aa: CATWDPLYYKKLF
j_call: TRGJ1/TRGJ2; clone_size: few; v_call: TRGV2; cdr3_length: 13; cdr3_nt: TGTGCCACCTGGGAGGCCCCTTATTATAAGAAACTCTTT; cdr3_aa: CATWEAPYYKKLF
j_call: TRGJP2; clone_size: .; v_call: TRGV8; cdr3_length: 15; cdr3_nt: TGTGCCACCTGGGATACGCTGTGTAGTGATTGGATCAAGACGTTT; cdr3_aa: CATWDTLCSDWIKTF
j_call: TRGJP2; clone_size: .; v_call: TRGV4; cdr3_length: 15; cdr3_nt: TGTGCCACCTGGGACTTTAGGAGTAGTGATTGGATCAAGACGTTT; cdr3_aa: CATWDFRSSDWIKTF
j_call: TRGJ1/TRGJ2; clone_size: .; v_call: TRGV4; cdr3_length: 11; cdr3_nt: TGTGCCACCTGGGATGGGGGTAAGAAACTCTTT; cdr3_aa: CATWDGGKKLF
j_call: TRGJ1/TRGJ2; clone_size: few; v_call: TRGV4; cdr3_length: 10; cdr3_nt: TGTGCCACCTGGGACGATTTTAAACTCTTT; cdr3_aa: CATWDDFKLF
j_call: TRGJ1/TRGJ2; clone_size: .; v_call: TRGV4; cdr3_length: 11; cdr3_nt: TGTGCCACCTGGACTCATTATAAGAAACTCTTT; cdr3_aa: CATWTHYKKLF
j_call: TRGJ1/TRGJ2; clone_size: .; v_call: TRGV9; cdr3_length: 11; cdr3_nt: TGTGCCTTGTGGGAGGTGCGAAGGATTCTCTTT; cdr3_aa: CALWEVRRILF
j_call: TRGJ1/TRGJ2; clone_size: few; v_call: TRGV3; cdr3_length: 11; cdr3_nt: TGTGCCACCTGGGACAGTGGTAAGAAACTCTTT; cdr3_aa: CATWDSGKKLF
j_call: TRGJ1/TRGJ2; clone_size: .; v_call: TRGV4; cdr3_length: 13; cdr3_nt: TGTGCCACCTGGGACCCCGGCCCGTATAAGAAACTCTTT; cdr3_aa: CATWDPGPYKKLF
j_call: TRGJ1/TRGJ2; clone_size: few; v_call: TRGV2; cdr3_length: 13; cdr3_nt: TGTGCCACCTGGGACGGGCCGGAGTTATGGAAACTCTTT; cdr3_aa: CATWDGPELWKLF
j_call: TRGJP2; clone_size: .; v_call: TRGV3; cdr3_length: 15; cdr3_nt: TGTGCCACCTGGGACAGGCCGGTTGGTGAATGGATCAAGACGTTT; cdr3_aa: CATWDRPVGEWIKTF
j_call: TRGJ1/TRGJ2; clone_size: medium-sized; v_call: TRGV2; cdr3_length: 13; cdr3_nt: TGTGCCACCTGGGACGGGCGTTATTATAAGAAACTCTTT; cdr3_aa: CATWDGRYYKKLF
j_call: TRGJ1/TRGJ2; clone_size: .; v_call: TRGV9; cdr3_length: 13; cdr3_nt: TGTGCCTTGTGGGAGGCCAGGGGTTATAAGAAACTCTTT; cdr3_aa: CALWEARGYKKLF
j_call: TRGJ1/TRGJ2; clone_size: .; v_call: TRGV2; cdr3_length: 12; cdr3_nt: TGTGCCACCTGGGACGGGGATGATAAGAAACTCTTT; cdr3_aa: CATWDGDDKKLF